The 29 T cell receptor beta chains listed next were all sequenced from one sample in a study of T cell responses to AZD1222 COVID-19 vaccine. The method was immunoSEQ multiplex PCR; TCRdb's version includes in-frame clones alone and lacks a portion of them. The data hold under 130,000 clones, with roughly 91% observed a single time. Specimen: peripheral blood, collected on day 0 of AZD1222 vaccination. These receptor sequences come from an adult in good health.

The CDR3 reads CASRDIYSNQPQHF. CDR3 nucleotide sequence: TGTGCCAGCAGAGACATCTATAGCAATCAGCCCCAGCATTTT. This chain links TRBV6-6 with TRBJ1-5; D call uncertain. Between the trimmed V and J ends, which lost 6 bases and 0 bases, there was a span of 9 bases. The CDR3 has 14 amino acids. Germline CDR1 and CDR2: MNHNY and SVGAGI (reference sequence).

This rearrangement joins TRBV28 to TRBJ2-7; TRBD2 agrees at 11 bases. The V and J ends lost 6 bases and 3 bases, in that order; junction bases with no gene match: 7. There are 15 residues in the CDR3. Per germline, CDR1 MDHEN and CDR2 SYDVKM. The CDR3 DNA follows: TGTGCCAGCAGCCCACTAGCGGGAGTAGTCTACGAGCAGTACTTC. Its translation: CASSPLAGVVYEQYF.

This chain links TRBV20-1 with TRBJ2-3; weak D call: TRBD1 (6 bases). Germline V lookup: CDR1 DFQATT, CDR2 SNEGSKA (reference sequence). CDR3 length: 15 amino acids. V lost 4 bases and J lost 2, with 16 bases in between. This CDR3 is CSAIDPGQNTDTQYF. CDR3 in DNA: TGCAGTGCTATTGACCCGGGACAAAACACAGATACGCAGTATTTT.

This chain connects TRBV4-3 to TRBJ2-7; D is uncertain. The CDR3 sequence is 12 residues long. Germline CDR1 LGHNA, CDR2 YSLEER. V lost 4 bases to trimming and J lost 0 bases, with 4 bases between them. CDR3 sequence (DNA): TGCGCCAGCAGCCTTTACTCCTACGAGCAGTACTTC. It is translated as CASSLYSYEQYF.

CDR3 bases: TGTGCCAGCAGCGCCGCAGGGGCGTTAGGTCAGCCCCAGCATTTT. This encodes CASSAAGALGQPQHF. The rearrangement joins TRBV9 to TRBJ1-5; D might be TRBD1 (6 bases). CDR1 and CDR2 (germline): SGDLS, YYNGEE. V lost 3 bases and J lost 6, with 16 bases in between. The CDR3 has 15 residues.

This sequence joins TRBV5-1 and TRBJ1-4; D is perhaps TRBD1 (5 bases). Looked up from germline, CDR1 is SGHRS and CDR2 is YFSETQ. V gave up 3 bases and J gave up 4 bases, with 10 bases separating them. The CDR3 length is 14 residues. The CDR3 region is CASSSQGINEKLFF. CDR3 nucleotide sequence: TGCGCCAGCAGCTCGCAGGGAATTAATGAAAAACTGTTTTTT. Variable domain in full (rest from reference TRBV5-1 and TRBJ1-4): KAGVTQTPRYLIKTRGQQVTLSCSPISGHRSVSWYQQTPGQGLQFLFEYFSETQRNKGNFPGRFSGRQFSNSRSEMNVSTLELGDSALYLCASSSQGINEKLFFGSGTQLSVL.

The chain recombines TRBV19 with TRBJ2-7, with D maybe TRBD2 (6 bases). Germline V lookup: CDR1 LNHDA, CDR2 SQIVND (reference sequence). The CDR3 has 15 amino acids. V was clipped by 4 bases and J by 2 bases, with 15 bases between them. CDR3 sequence reads: CASSNLGEVAYEQYF. Here the CDR3 DNA reads TGTGCCAGTAGTAATCTGGGGGAGGTCGCCTACGAGCAGTACTTC. Combining the CDR3 with reference TRBV19 and TRBJ2-7 gives the whole variable domain DGGITQSPKYLFRKEGQNVTLSCEQNLNHDAMYWYRQDPGQGLRLIYYSQIVNDFQKGDIAEGYSVSREKKESFPLTVTSAQKNPTAFYLCASSNLGEVAYEQYFGPGTRLTVT.

This chain connects TRBV28 to TRBJ1-4, with D possibly matching TRBD1 (6 bases). The CDR3 has 12 amino acids. Germline assignment: CDR1 MDHEN and CDR2 SYDVKM. V lost 5 bases and J 5 bases, leaving 6 bases between the germline ends. The CDR3 bases are TGTGCCAGCAGTCAGGGGAATGAAAAACTGTTTTTT. This sequence encodes CASSQGNEKLFF.

The genes are TRBV9 and TRBJ2-2, with D maybe TRBD2 (7 bases). V was trimmed by 0 bases and J by 6 bases, leaving 12 bases between them. Germline CDR1 and CDR2: SGDLS and YYNGEE. This CDR3 has 15 residues. The CDR3 is CASSVGGGRAGELFF. As DNA, the CDR3 is TGTGCCAGCAGCGTAGGCGGGGGCCGCGCCGGGGAGCTGTTTTTT.

This chain links TRBV9 with TRBJ2-1, with 10 bases matching TRBD2. This CDR3 is built from 18 residues. The germline gives CDR1 SGDLS, CDR2 YYNGEE. J lost 4 bases, V lost 0 bases, and 10 bases had no gene match. The CDR3 loop reads CASSVGSQSGRAYNEQFF. The CDR3 nucleotides are TGTGCCAGCAGCGTAGGAAGTCAAAGCGGGAGGGCATACAATGAGCAGTTCTTC.

The V call is TRBV24-1, the J call TRBJ2-2, with D possibly being TRBD1 (5 bases). Germline V lookup: CDR1 KGHDR, CDR2 SFDVKD. The CDR3 covers 13 residues. Trimming removed 7 bases at V and 2 bases at J, with 7 bases between. The CDR3 bases are TGTGCCACCAGGGACACCAACACCGGGGAGCTGTTTTTT. The encoded protein is CATRDTNTGELFF.

The chain couples TRBV25-1 to TRBJ1-1, with 9 bases aligning to TRBD1. V trimming: 4 bases; J trimming: 6 bases; junction bases outside the gene matches: 9. CDR3 length: 15 residues. Germline V gene lookup returns CDR1 MGHDK and CDR2 SYGVNS. The CDR3 nucleotides are TGTGCCAGCAGTGCTTACAGGGGGCAAAATTCTGAAGCTTTCTTT. Residues: CASSAYRGQNSEAFF.

The rearrangement links TRBV19 to TRBJ2-1; TRBD2 matches at 13 bases. The CDR3 length is 21 residues. CDR1 is LNHDA and CDR2 is SQIVND in the germline V gene (reference sequence). Trimming took 6 bases from V and 4 from J; bases not matched to a gene: 21. CDR3 amino acids: CASRNLGTSGINSIVYNEQFF. As DNA, the CDR3 is TGTGCCAGTAGAAACCTCGGGACTAGCGGGATAAATAGTATAGTTTACAATGAGCAGTTCTTC. The entire variable domain, with the rest obtained from reference TRBV19 and TRBJ2-1, is as follows: DGGITQSPKYLFRKEGQNVTLSCEQNLNHDAMYWYRQDPGQGLRLIYYSQIVNDFQKGDIAEGYSVSREKKESFPLTVTSAQKNPTAFYLCASRNLGTSGINSIVYNEQFFGPGTRLTVL.

The V call is TRBV7-3, the J call TRBJ2-7; 10 nucleotides match TRBD2. This CDR3 is built from 15 residues. Trimming removed 2 bases from V and 7 bases from J; junction bases left unmatched: 8. Germline assignment: CDR1 SGHTA and CDR2 FQGTGA. CDR3 region: CASSLSSGSWEEQYF. CDR3 coding DNA: TGTGCCAGCAGCTTATCTAGCGGGAGTTGGGAAGAGCAGTACTTC. The whole variable domain, filled in from reference TRBV7-3 and TRBJ2-7, reads GAGVSQTPSNKVTEKGKYVELRCDPISGHTALYWYRQSLGQGPEFLIYFQGTGAADDSGLPNDRFFAVRPEGSVSTLKIQRTERGDSAVYLCASSLSSGSWEEQYFGPGTRLTVT.

This chain uses TRBV28 with TRBJ1-5; 7 bases align to TRBD1. The germline gives CDR1 MDHEN, CDR2 SYDVKM. J was trimmed by 3 bases and V by 10 bases; bases with no gene match: 3. This CDR3 contains 12 residues. The CDR3 loop reads CATQGVNQPQHF. CDR3 sequence (DNA): TGTGCCACCCAGGGGGTCAATCAGCCCCAGCATTTT.

V is TRBV5-1 and J is TRBJ2-3; the D is unclear. Germline CDR1 reads SGHRS; CDR2 reads YFSETQ. This CDR3 is 13 amino acids long. Trimming pared 7 bases from V and 1 base from J, leaving 10 bases between. The CDR3 spells CASVSPGTDTQYF. CDR3 DNA: TGCGCCAGCGTCTCACCTGGCACAGATACGCAGTATTTT.

The DNA of the CDR3 is TGTGCCAGCACCCCGCGGGGGCTCTTGGGCGGCTACACCTTC. Its protein product is CASTPRGLLGGYTF. The rearrangement links TRBV13 to TRBJ1-2; D is perhaps TRBD1 (6 bases). The CDR3 covers 14 residues. CDR1 is PRHDT, CDR2 FYEKMQ, per germline (reference sequence). V lost 7 bases and J 8 bases, leaving 20 bases between the germline ends.

The chain uses TRBV11-2 and TRBJ2-3, with 9 bases identical to TRBD2. Trimming at V came to 3 bases and at J to 6 bases, leaving 16 bases not matched to a gene. CDR1 is SGHAT and CDR2 is FQNNGV in the germline V gene. The CDR3 spans 18 residues. CDR3 amino acids: CASSFTGFWREGSDTQYF. DNA for the CDR3: TGTGCCAGCAGCTTCACAGGATTCTGGCGGGAGGGATCGGATACGCAGTATTTT.

V and J are TRBV28 and TRBJ2-1; D possibly corresponds to TRBD1 (5 bases). The germline V gene encodes CDR1 MDHEN and CDR2 SYDVKM. This CDR3 has 14 amino acids. The germline V and J ends were trimmed by 3 bases and 2 bases, with 8 bases remaining between them. CDR3 nucleotide sequence: TGTGCCAGCAGTTTCCAGGGCACCTACAATGAGCAGTTCTTC. This sequence encodes CASSFQGTYNEQFF.

The table lists this clone with a few counts. The chain combines TRBV6-5 with TRBJ1-2, with 9 bases matching TRBD1. The CDR3 is 13 residues long. J lost 8 bases, V lost 6 bases, and 7 bases had no gene match. In germline, CDR1 is MNHEY, CDR2 SVGAGI. In nucleotides, the CDR3 is TGTGCCAGCAGGCCTGCCGGGACAGGGGGCTACACCTTC. Its translation is CASRPAGTGGYTF.

V usage is TRBV11-2 and J usage is TRBJ2-5, with D perhaps given as TRBD1 or TRBD2 (5 bases each). Between the trimmed V and J ends, which lost 3 bases and 2 bases, there was a span of 7 bases. CDR3 size: 13 residues. Looked up from germline, CDR1 is SGHAT and CDR2 is FQNNGV. CDR3 residues: CASSFGTQETQYF. The CDR3, as DNA: TGTGCCAGCAGCTTCGGGACGCAAGAGACCCAGTACTTC.

V is TRBV19 and J is TRBJ1-3; TRBD1 might be the D (6 bases). V dropped 10 bases and J dropped 0 bases, with 16 bases sitting between them. The CDR3 spans 15 residues. Germline CDR1 is LNHDA and CDR2 is SQIVND (reference sequence). Here the CDR3 reads CATSPRGGSGNTIYF. The CDR3 coding sequence is TGTGCCACCTCCCCCAGGGGTGGCTCTGGAAACACCATATATTTT.

The rearrangement uses TRBV6-2 or TRBV6-3 and TRBJ1-1; 9 bases are a match to TRBD1. J was trimmed by 0 bases and V by 0 bases; bases with no gene match: 8. CDR3 size: 18 residues. CDR1 is MNHEY, CDR2 SVGEGT, per germline. CDR3 DNA: TGTGCCAGCAGTTACTCCTCGGGGACAGGGAACATGAACACTGAAGCTTTCTTT. Encoded protein: CASSYSSGTGNMNTEAFF.

This clone was found a few times. The chain uses TRBV14 and TRBJ2-2; D is unresolved. CDR1 and CDR2 (germline): SGHDN, FVKESK. V was clipped by 1 base and J by 4 bases, with 7 bases between them. The CDR3 sequence is 14 residues long. The CDR3: CASSQAVRTGELFF. DNA for the CDR3: TGTGCCAGCAGCCAAGCGGTCCGCACCGGGGAGCTGTTTTTT.

The chain recombines TRBV7-2 with TRBJ2-2, with TRBD1 as a possible D gene (6 bases). The CDR3 length is 12 residues. The germline V gene has CDR1 SGHTA and CDR2 FQGNSA. V was cut by 5 bases and J by 12 bases, with 13 bases left in between. CDR3 sequence reads: CASSLLRGKLFF. CDR3 bases: TGTGCCAGCAGCCTCTTAAGGGGGAAGCTGTTTTTT.

The V call is TRBV11-2, the J call TRBJ2-2; D gene unclear. CDR1 is SGHAT and CDR2 is FQNNGV in the germline V gene. V was cut by 1 base and J by 2 bases, with 8 bases left in between. The CDR3 runs to 15 residues. CDR3 residues: CASSLGQVNTGELFF. DNA of the CDR3: TGTGCCAGCAGCTTAGGGCAGGTTAACACCGGGGAGCTGTTTTTT.

The V gene is TRBV5-4, the J gene TRBJ2-1; TRBD1 matches at 8 bases. The ends lost 6 bases at V and 6 bases at J; junction bases unmatched: 11. Germline V lookup: CDR1 SGHNT, CDR2 YYREEE (reference sequence). The CDR3 covers 15 residues. Here the CDR3 DNA reads TGTGCCAGCACCTCGGACAGGGTAACGTCCAATGAGCAGTTCTTC. Its translation is CASTSDRVTSNEQFF.

The CDR3: CASSESNHLLFF. CDR3 coding DNA: TGCGCCAGCAGTGAGTCGAACCATCTACTGTTTTTT. This sequence joins TRBV10-2 and TRBJ1-4; D not certain. This CDR3 is built from 12 residues. Trimming pared 0 bases from V and 13 bases from J, leaving 9 bases between. The germline gives CDR1 WSHSY, CDR2 SAAADI.

The rearrangement joins TRBV9 to TRBJ2-5, with 10 bases fitting TRBD2. This CDR3 is 16 amino acids long. From germline, CDR1 is SGDLS and CDR2 YYNGEE. Trimming removed 6 bases from V and 1 base from J; junction bases left unmatched: 9. CDR3 sequence reads: CASTSGLAASQETQYF. The DNA of the CDR3 is TGTGCCAGCACCTCAGGACTAGCGGCCTCCCAAGAGACCCAGTACTTC.